What follows are 25 T cell receptor beta chains derived from one specimen sequenced in a study of T cell responses to AZD1222 COVID-19 vaccine. Sequencing used immunoSEQ multiplex PCR; TCRdb keeps in-frame clones, though not all of them. This table holds about 150,000 clones, more than 90% found once. The sequenced sample was peripheral blood, obtained on day 0 of AZD1222 vaccination. The receptors here all came from an adult in good health.

The chain has TRBV5-1 and TRBJ2-7; D is possibly TRBD2 (5 bases). CDR1 and CDR2 from the germline V gene are SGHRS and YFSETQ. V dropped 2 bases and J dropped 2 bases, with 11 bases sitting between them. CDR3 length: 14 amino acids. CDR3 coding DNA: TGCGCCAGCAGCTTAGACGGCGGGCCCTACGAGCAGTACTTC. It translates to CASSLDGGPYEQYF.

The chain carries TRBV29-1 and TRBJ1-2; D call uncertain. Trimming took 6 bases from V and 3 from J, leaving 14 bases between them. This CDR3 region has 13 residues. CDR1 and CDR2 (germline): SQVTM, ANQGSEA. CDR3 DNA: TGCAGCGTCGCGACCGAATTAGACTATGGCTACACCTTC. Translating gives CSVATELDYGYTF.

The chain employs TRBV5-1 and TRBJ1-5; 11 nucleotides match TRBD1. Germline loops: CDR1 SGHRS, CDR2 YFSETQ. V dropped 0 bases and J dropped 3; count of bases not matched to a gene: 2. CDR3 size: 16 residues. The CDR3 here is CASSLGTGGVNQPQHF. The CDR3 region has the DNA TGCGCCAGCAGCTTGGGGACAGGGGGCGTCAATCAGCCCCAGCATTTT.

The V and J genes are TRBV9 and TRBJ2-1; perhaps TRBD1 as D (6 bases). CDR3 length: 16 amino acids. Germline V gene lookup returns CDR1 SGDLS and CDR2 YYNGEE. V shed 1 base and J shed 7 bases, with 18 bases lying between them. As DNA, the CDR3 is TGTGCCAGCAGCGTAAGTGCCCGGGCAGGGGCGAATGAGCAGTTCTTC. This encodes CASSVSARAGANEQFF.

In this sample, this clone turned up a few times. The chain has TRBV9 and TRBJ1-1; no clear D gene. Germline CDR1 reads SGDLS; CDR2 reads YYNGEE. The CDR3 extends over 14 amino acids. V was pared by 4 bases and J by 0 bases, with 10 bases between. In nucleotides, the CDR3 is TGTGCCAGCAGCCTTACTCCTATGAACACTGAAGCTTTCTTT. Protein sequence: CASSLTPMNTEAFF.

This clone has only a few counts. In DNA form, the CDR3 reads TGTGCCAGCAGGAGACAGGGAACAGGTGAAAAACTGTTTTTT. Its translation: CASRRQGTGEKLFF. The V and J genes are TRBV6-5 and TRBJ1-4; 7 bases are a match to TRBD1. J gave up 7 bases and V 6 bases, and 8 bases lay outside the gene matches. The length of the CDR3 is 14 residues. Germline lookup yields CDR1 MNHEY and CDR2 SVGAGI.

The chain couples TRBV10-3 to TRBJ1-5; unclear D gene. Germline CDR1 is ENHRY and CDR2 is SYGVKD. V dropped 4 bases and J dropped 5 bases, with 12 bases sitting between them. CDR3 length equals 14 residues. The CDR3: CAISGREEDQPQHF. CDR3 bases: TGTGCCATCAGTGGCCGGGAGGAGGATCAGCCCCAGCATTTT.

The V call is TRBV27, the J call TRBJ1-2, with D unresolved. CDR1 and CDR2 (germline): MNHEY, SMNVEV (reference sequence). The length of the CDR3 is 13 residues. V was pared by 5 bases and J by 2 bases, with 9 bases between. This chain's CDR3 is CASSPGANYGYTF. Here the CDR3 DNA reads TGTGCCAGCAGTCCTGGCGCGAACTATGGCTACACCTTC.

The chain combines TRBV15 with TRBJ1-1; D is ambiguous. Germline V gene lookup returns CDR1 LNHNV and CDR2 YYDKDF (reference sequence). V was shortened by 1 base and J by 8 bases, with 17 bases between the two germline ends. The CDR3 loop spans 15 amino acids. CDR3 sequence: CATSRGGRPWAEAFF. DNA of the CDR3: TGTGCCACCAGCAGAGGGGGAAGACCATGGGCAGAAGCTTTCTTT.

This chain joins TRBV27 and TRBJ1-2; 9 bases fit TRBD1. The CDR3 runs to 15 residues. Germline values: CDR1 MNHEY, CDR2 SMNVEV (reference sequence). The trim removed 5 bases at V and 8 bases at J, leaving 12 bases unmatched. The CDR3 DNA reads TGTGCCAGCAGTCTACTGGCGGGACAGGGAGGAGGCTACACCTTC. This codes for CASSLLAGQGGGYTF.

This clone has a single count. The chain links TRBV11-3 to TRBJ2-7; TRBD1 agrees at 9 bases. J was trimmed by 2 bases and V by 6 bases; bases with no gene match: 5. The CDR3 loop spans 14 amino acids. The germline V gene encodes CDR1 SGHNT and CDR2 YENEEA. CDR3 DNA sequence: TGTGCCAGCAGGATCGGACAGGGGACCTACGAGCAGTACTTC. This codes for CASRIGQGTYEQYF.

The chain combines TRBV3-1 (or the pseudogene TRBV3-2) with TRBJ2-7; D tentatively fits TRBD1 or TRBD2 (5 bases each). The CDR3 loop spans 17 amino acids. Per the germline V gene, CDR1 is LGHDT and CDR2 is YNNKEL (reference sequence). Trimming left V 1 base short and J 7 bases short, with 23 bases between. The CDR3 protein is CASSQVPGSRQVGEQYF. The CDR3 coding sequence is TGTGCCAGCAGCCAAGTTCCAGGGAGTCGGCAGGTTGGTGAGCAGTACTTC.

The chain combines TRBV7-2 with TRBJ1-1; 11 bases align to TRBD1. The CDR3 sequence is 16 residues long. The V segment lost 4 bases and the J segment 1 base; nucleotides outside the gene matches: 5. CDR1 is SGHTA and CDR2 is FQGNSA in the germline V gene. CDR3 in DNA: TGTGCCAGCAGCTGGGACAGGGGGTTCTCGAACACTGAAGCTTTCTTT. Its translation: CASSWDRGFSNTEAFF.

CDR3 nucleotides: TGTGCCTGGAGTGTTAACAGGAACACTGAAGCTTTCTTT. Translation: CAWSVNRNTEAFF. The rearrangement links TRBV30 to TRBJ1-1; D uncertain. The germline CDR1 and CDR2 sequences are GTSNPN and SVGIG (reference sequence). The ends were cut back, 0 bases at V and 1 base at J, with 6 bases in the middle. The CDR3 loop spans 13 amino acids.

The chain employs TRBV4-3 and TRBJ2-7; possible D gene TRBD1, 5 bases. The germline V gene has CDR1 LGHNA and CDR2 YSLEER. This CDR3 is 16 amino acids long. Trimming pared 0 bases from V and 5 bases from J, leaving 17 bases between. In DNA, the CDR3 is TGCGCCAGCAGCCAAGATTGGGCAGGGCTGGCCAACGAGCAGTACTTC. Residues: CASSQDWAGLANEQYF.

The chain recombines TRBV9 with TRBJ2-1; D not certain. V gave up 0 bases and J gave up 10 bases, with 11 bases separating them. Germline V CDR1 and CDR2: SGDLS, YYNGEE. CDR3 length equals 13 residues. The chain's CDR3 is CASSVVGVGEQFF. The CDR3 DNA reads TGTGCCAGCAGCGTAGTCGGCGTTGGGGAGCAGTTCTTC. Using reference TRBV9 and TRBJ2-1 for the parts outside the CDR3, the full variable domain is DSGVTQTPKHLITATGQRVTLRCSPRSGDLSVYWYQQSLDQGLQFLIQYYNGEERAKGNILERFSAQQFPDLHSELNLSSLELGDSALYFCASSVVGVGEQFFGPGTRLTVL.

There are a few counts of this clone. J is TRBJ1-2 and V is TRBV27, with a tentative D call TRBD1 (5 bases). CDR1 MNHEY and CDR2 SMNVEV come from the germline V gene (reference sequence). The CDR3 is 17 amino acids. V lost 2 bases and J lost 5, with 21 bases in between. CDR3 nucleotide sequence: TGTGCCAGCAGTTTAGGCCCCCAGGGCAGGATCGGTTATGGCTACACCTTC. This translates into CASSLGPQGRIGYGYTF.

The chain joins TRBV7-9 to TRBJ1-1; D uncertain. Trimming pared 0 bases from V and 6 bases from J, leaving 11 bases between. Per the germline V gene, CDR1 is SEHNR and CDR2 is FQNEAQ (reference sequence). The CDR3 runs to 14 residues. The CDR3 DNA follows: TGTGCCAGCAGCTTAGCGATTGGTGAGCCTGAAGCTTTCTTT. Amino acid sequence: CASSLAIGEPEAFF.

This clone was recorded a few times. DNA for the CDR3: TGTGCCAGCAGTCAACAGGGGGTCGAGCAGTACTTC. This codes for CASSQQGVEQYF. The V and J genes are TRBV27 and TRBJ2-7, with 8 bases matching TRBD1. Losses at the gene ends were 5 bases for V and 6 bases for J; bases not matched to a gene: 3. Germline CDR1 reads MNHEY; CDR2 reads SMNVEV (reference sequence). This CDR3 comprises 12 residues.

The rearrangement uses TRBV24-1 and TRBJ2-5; 11 bases are shared with TRBD1. This CDR3 contains 19 residues. Trimming cost V 4 bases and J 2 bases; bases outside gene matches: 14. Germline CDR1 reads KGHDR; CDR2 reads SFDVKD. CDR3 bases: TGTGCCACCAGTGAATTCCCCAGCAGGACAGGGGGCCGTCAAGAGACCCAGTACTTC. This translates into CATSEFPSRTGGRQETQYF.

The V and J genes are TRBV6-5 and TRBJ1-1; D unresolved. Germline values: CDR1 MNHEY, CDR2 SVGAGI. V was pared by 2 bases and J by 1 base, with 8 bases between. The CDR3 length is 14 residues. The CDR3 DNA reads as TGTGCCAGCAGTTACCAGGACCCGAACACTGAAGCTTTCTTT. This gives the protein CASSYQDPNTEAFF.

This chain joins TRBV24-1 and TRBJ1-2, with D unresolved. Trimming pared 7 bases from V and 0 bases from J, leaving 8 bases between. The CDR3 has 13 amino acids. Germline-derived CDR1 and CDR2 are KGHDR and SFDVKD. Here the CDR3 reads CATRDKANYGYTF. The CDR3, as DNA: TGTGCCACCAGGGATAAGGCTAACTATGGCTACACCTTC.

The chain is built from TRBV27 and TRBJ1-5; D not resolved. V was cut by 8 bases and J by 7 bases, with 12 bases left in between. Per the germline V gene, CDR1 is MNHEY and CDR2 is SMNVEV (reference sequence). The CDR3 has 12 residues. The CDR3 here is CASGGRTQPQHF. The CDR3, as DNA: TGTGCCAGCGGAGGTCGTACCCAGCCCCAGCATTTT.

The chain couples TRBV19 to TRBJ1-1; possibly TRBD1 for D (5 bases). V was clipped by 3 bases and J by 0 bases, with 11 bases between them. This CDR3 comprises 15 residues. Looked up from germline, CDR1 is LNHDA and CDR2 is SQIVND (reference sequence). As DNA, the CDR3 is TGTGCCAGTAGTATCGGGCAGGGCCTGAACACTGAAGCTTTCTTT. Translated, it gives CASSIGQGLNTEAFF.

The chain combines TRBV19 with TRBJ2-6, with D possibly TRBD1 on 6 matching bases. With 1 base removed from V and 2 bases from J, the gap between germline ends came to 12 bases. The V gene's germline CDR1 is LNHDA and CDR2 SQIVND (reference sequence). The CDR3 loop spans 17 amino acids. This chain's CDR3 is CASSIGGTRTGANVLTF. CDR3 bases: TGTGCCAGTAGTATAGGGGGGACACGTACTGGGGCCAACGTCCTGACTTTC. The variable domain in full, completed from reference TRBV19 and TRBJ2-6, reads DGGITQSPKYLFRKEGQNVTLSCEQNLNHDAMYWYRQDPGQGLRLIYYSQIVNDFQKGDIAEGYSVSREKKESFPLTVTSAQKNPTAFYLCASSIGGTRTGANVLTFGAGSRLTVL.